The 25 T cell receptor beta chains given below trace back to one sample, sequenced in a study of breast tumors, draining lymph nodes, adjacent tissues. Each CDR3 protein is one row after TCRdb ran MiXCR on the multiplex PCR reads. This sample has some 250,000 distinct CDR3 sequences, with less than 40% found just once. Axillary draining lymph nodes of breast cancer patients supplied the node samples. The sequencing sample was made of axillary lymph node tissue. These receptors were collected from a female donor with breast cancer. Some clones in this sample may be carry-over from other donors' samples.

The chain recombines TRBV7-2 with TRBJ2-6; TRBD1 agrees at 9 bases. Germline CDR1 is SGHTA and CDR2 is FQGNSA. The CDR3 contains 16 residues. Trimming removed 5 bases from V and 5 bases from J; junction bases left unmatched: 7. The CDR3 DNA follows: TGTGCCAGCAGCGCACAGGGGGCTATCTGGGCCAACGTCCTGACTTTC. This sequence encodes CASSAQGAIWANVLTF.

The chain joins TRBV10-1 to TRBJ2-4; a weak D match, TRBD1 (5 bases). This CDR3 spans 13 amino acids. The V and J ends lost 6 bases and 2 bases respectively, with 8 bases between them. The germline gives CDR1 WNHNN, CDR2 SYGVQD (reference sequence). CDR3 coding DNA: TGCGCCAGCAGGCAGGGAACCAAAAACATTCAGTACTTC. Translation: CASRQGTKNIQYF.

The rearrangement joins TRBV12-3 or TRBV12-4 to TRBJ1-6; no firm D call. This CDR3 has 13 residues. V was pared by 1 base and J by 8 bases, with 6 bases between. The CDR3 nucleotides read TGTGCCAGCAGTTTAGGGCAGGATTCACCCCTCCACTTT. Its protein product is CASSLGQDSPLHF.

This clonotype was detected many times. CDR3 region: CASSQRSLYEQYF. CDR3 nucleotides: TGTGCCAGCAGCCAAAGGTCCCTTTACGAGCAGTACTTC. The chain combines TRBV6-1 with TRBJ2-7; D not resolved. This CDR3 has 13 amino acids. Germline V gives CDR1 MNHNS, CDR2 SASEGT. With 6 bases removed from V and 4 bases from J, the gap between germline ends came to 13 bases.

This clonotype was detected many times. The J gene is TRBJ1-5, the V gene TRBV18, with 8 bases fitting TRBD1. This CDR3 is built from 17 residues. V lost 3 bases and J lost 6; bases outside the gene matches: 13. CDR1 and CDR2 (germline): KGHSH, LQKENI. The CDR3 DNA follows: TGTGCCAGCTCACCTCGGGACAGGAGTGCGTCCAGTCAGCCCCAGCATTTT. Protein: CASSPRDRSASSQPQHF.

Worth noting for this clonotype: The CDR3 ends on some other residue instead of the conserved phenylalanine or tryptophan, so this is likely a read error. CDR3 residues: CAISYGGGAYEQYL. The CDR3 coding sequence is TGTGCCATCAGTTACGGGGGAGGAGCCTACGAGCAGTACCTC. The rearrangement uses TRBV10-3 and TRBJ2-7, with a tentative D call TRBD2 (6 bases). Germline assignment: CDR1 ENHRY and CDR2 SYGVKD. The CDR3 totals 14 residues. Trimming removed 5 bases at V and 2 bases at J, with 13 bases between.

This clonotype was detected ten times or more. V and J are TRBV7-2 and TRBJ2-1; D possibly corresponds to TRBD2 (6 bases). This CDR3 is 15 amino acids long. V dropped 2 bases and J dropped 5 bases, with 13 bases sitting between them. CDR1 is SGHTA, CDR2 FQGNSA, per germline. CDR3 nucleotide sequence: TGTGCCAGCAGCTTAAGGCGCGGGGACCACAATGAGCAGTTCTTC. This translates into CASSLRRGDHNEQFF.

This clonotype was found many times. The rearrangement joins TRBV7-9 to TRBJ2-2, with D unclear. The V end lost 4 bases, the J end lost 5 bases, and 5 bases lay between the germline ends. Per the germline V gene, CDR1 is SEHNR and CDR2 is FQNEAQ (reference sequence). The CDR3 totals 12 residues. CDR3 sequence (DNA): TGTGCCAGCAGCTCTCGAACCGGGGAGCTGTTTTTT. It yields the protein CASSSRTGELFF. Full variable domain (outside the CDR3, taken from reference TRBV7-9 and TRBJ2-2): DTGVSQNPRHKITKRGQNVTFRCDPISEHNRLYWYRQTLGQGPEFLTYFQNEAQLEKSRLLSDRFSAERPKGSFSTLEIQRTEQGDSAMYLCASSSRTGELFFGEGSRLTVL.

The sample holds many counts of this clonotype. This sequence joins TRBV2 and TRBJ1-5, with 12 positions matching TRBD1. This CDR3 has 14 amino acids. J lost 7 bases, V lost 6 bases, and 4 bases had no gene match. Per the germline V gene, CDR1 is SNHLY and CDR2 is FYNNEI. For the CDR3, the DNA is TGTGCCAGCAGGGGGACAGGGGGCAGGCAGCCCCAGCATTTT. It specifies CASRGTGGRQPQHF.

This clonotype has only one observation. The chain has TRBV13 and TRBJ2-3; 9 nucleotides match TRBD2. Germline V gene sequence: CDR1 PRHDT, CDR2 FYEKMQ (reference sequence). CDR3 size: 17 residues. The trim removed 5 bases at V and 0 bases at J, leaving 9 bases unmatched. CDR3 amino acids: CASSKEAGGVSTDTQYF. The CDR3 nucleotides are TGTGCCAGCAGCAAGGAAGCGGGAGGTGTTAGCACAGATACGCAGTATTTT.

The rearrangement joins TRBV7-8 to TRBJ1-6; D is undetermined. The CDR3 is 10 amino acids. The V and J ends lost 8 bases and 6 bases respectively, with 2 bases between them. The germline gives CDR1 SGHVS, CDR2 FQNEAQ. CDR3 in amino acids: CASGNSPLHF. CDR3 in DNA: TGTGCCAGCGGTAATTCACCCCTCCACTTT.

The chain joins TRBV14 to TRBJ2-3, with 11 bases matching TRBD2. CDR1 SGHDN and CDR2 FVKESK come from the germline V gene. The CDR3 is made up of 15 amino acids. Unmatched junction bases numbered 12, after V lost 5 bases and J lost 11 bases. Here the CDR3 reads CASSRTSGPYNEQYF. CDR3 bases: TGTGCCAGCAGCAGGACTAGCGGGCCCTACAATGAGCAGTATTTT.

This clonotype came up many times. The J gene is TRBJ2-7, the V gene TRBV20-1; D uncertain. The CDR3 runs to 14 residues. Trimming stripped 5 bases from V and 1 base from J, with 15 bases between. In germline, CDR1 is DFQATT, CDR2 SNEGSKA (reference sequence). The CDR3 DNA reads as TGCAGTGCTCCGCGGCCAGAGAGTTCCTACGAGCAGTACTTC. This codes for CSAPRPESSYEQYF.

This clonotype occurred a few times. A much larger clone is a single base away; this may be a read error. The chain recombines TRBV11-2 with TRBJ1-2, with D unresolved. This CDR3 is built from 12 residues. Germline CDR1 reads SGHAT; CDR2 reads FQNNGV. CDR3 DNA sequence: TGTGCCAGCAGCTCGGTAGGGTATGCCTACACCTTC. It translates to CASSSVGYAYTF.

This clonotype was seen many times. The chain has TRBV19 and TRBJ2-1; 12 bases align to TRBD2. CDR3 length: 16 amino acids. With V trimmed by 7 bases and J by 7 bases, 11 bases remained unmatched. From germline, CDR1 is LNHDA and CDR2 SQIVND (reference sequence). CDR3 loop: CASTSVGLAGRNEQFF. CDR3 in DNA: TGTGCCAGTACCTCCGTCGGACTAGCGGGAAGGAATGAGCAGTTCTTC.

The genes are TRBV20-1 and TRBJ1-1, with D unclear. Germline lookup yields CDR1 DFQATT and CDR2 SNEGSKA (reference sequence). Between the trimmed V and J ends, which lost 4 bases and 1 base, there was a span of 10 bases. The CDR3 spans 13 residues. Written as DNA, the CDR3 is TGCAGTGCTACCGGATTCGAGAACACTGAAGCTTTCTTT. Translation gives CSATGFENTEAFF.

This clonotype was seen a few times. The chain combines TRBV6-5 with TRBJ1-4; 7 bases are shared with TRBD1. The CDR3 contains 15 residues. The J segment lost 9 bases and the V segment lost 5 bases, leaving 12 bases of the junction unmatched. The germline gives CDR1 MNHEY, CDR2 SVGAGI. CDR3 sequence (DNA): TGTGCCAGCAGTCCCGAGGGGGCCACTATCAAAAAACTGTTTTTT. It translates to CASSPEGATIKKLFF.

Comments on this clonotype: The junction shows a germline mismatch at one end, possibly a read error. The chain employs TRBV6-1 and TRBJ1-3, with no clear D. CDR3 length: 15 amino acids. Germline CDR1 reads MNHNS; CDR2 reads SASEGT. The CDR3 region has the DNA TGTGCCAGCAGTGAAGTGCAGTACTCTGGAAACACCATACATTTT. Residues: CASSEVQYSGNTIHF.

The CDR3 is CASSPTGSWETQYF. The CDR3 DNA reads as TGTGCCAGCTCACCGACCGGGTCCTGGGAGACCCAGTACTTC. The rearrangement links TRBV19 to TRBJ2-5, with D hard to call. The V gene's germline CDR1 is LNHDA and CDR2 SQIVND (reference sequence). Trimming cost V 9 bases and J 5 bases, with 19 bases left between them. The CDR3 has 14 residues.

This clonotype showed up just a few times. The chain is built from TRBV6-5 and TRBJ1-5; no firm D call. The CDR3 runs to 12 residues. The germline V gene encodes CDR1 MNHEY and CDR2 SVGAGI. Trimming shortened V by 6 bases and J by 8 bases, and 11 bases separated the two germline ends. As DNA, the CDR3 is TGTGCCAGCAGCACCTCTAGGGAGCCCCAGCATTTT. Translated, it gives CASSTSREPQHF.

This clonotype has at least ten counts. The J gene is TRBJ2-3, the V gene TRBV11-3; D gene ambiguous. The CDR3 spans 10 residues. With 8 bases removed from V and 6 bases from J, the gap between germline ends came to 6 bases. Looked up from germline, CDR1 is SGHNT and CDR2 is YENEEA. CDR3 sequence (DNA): TGTGCCAGCGGGTCGGATACGCAGTATTTT. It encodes CASGSDTQYF.

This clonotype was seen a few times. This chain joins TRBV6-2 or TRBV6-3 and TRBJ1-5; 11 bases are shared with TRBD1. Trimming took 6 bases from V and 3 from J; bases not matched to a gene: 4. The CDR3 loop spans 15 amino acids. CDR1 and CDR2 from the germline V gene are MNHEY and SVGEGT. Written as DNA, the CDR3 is TGTGCCAGCAGGAGGACAGGGGGCACCAATCAGCCCCAGCATTTT. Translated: CASRRTGGTNQPQHF.

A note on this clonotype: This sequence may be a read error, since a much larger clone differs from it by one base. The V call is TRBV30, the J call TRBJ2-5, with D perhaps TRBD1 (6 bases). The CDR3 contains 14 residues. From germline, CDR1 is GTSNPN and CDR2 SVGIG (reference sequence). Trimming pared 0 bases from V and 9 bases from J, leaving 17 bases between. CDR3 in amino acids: CAWSVRQGRGAQYF. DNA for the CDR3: TGTGCCTGGAGTGTCCGGCAGGGGAGAGGGGCCCAGTACTTC.

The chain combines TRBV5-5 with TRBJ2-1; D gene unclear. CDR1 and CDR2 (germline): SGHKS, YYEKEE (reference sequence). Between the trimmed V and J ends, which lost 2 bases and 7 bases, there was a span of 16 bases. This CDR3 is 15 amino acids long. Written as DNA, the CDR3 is TGTGCCAGCAGCTTTAGTGGGTCTCTTGGGAATGAGCAGTTCTTC. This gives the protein CASSFSGSLGNEQFF.

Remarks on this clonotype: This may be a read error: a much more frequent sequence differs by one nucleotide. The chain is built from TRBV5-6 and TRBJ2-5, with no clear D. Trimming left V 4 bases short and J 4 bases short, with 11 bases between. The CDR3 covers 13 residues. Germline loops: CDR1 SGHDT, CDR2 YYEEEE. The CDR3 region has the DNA TGTGCCAGCAGCCGTCCGGTGGCAGAGACCCAGTACTTC. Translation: CASSRPVAETQYF.